The clone carrying this T cell receptor beta chain has a handful of counts. The antigen is unknown. V was pared by 6 bases and J by 4 bases, with 12 bases between. The germline CDR1 and CDR2 sequences are LNHDA and SQIVND (reference sequence). There are 13 residues in the CDR3. Sorted out of PBMCs were CD4+ T cells and CD8+ T cells. These data belong to a study of CD8+ T cells in alopecia areata. Study outcomes and limitations: Scalp specimens additionally yield sequences from normal skin's resident alphabeta T cells. The study found higher clonality in lesional than normal scalp, especially in alopecia totalis/universalis. Possibly because of HLA-related factors, TCR sharing was less clear across patients than in mice.

Once RNA had been extracted, it was reverse transcribed into cDNA to act as the sequencing template. Assay: immunoSEQ multiplex PCR; the TCRdb copy retains only in-frame clones and omits some. The data contain 110,000 or so clones, 55% to 80% of them singletons. The rearrangement uses TRBV19 and TRBJ2-5; D is possibly TRBD1 (5 bases). The TCR originated in a human donor in good health. Sequencing was carried out using CD4+ T cells sorted from blood. The CDR3 DNA reads TGTGCCAGTAGCAGGGAAGTAAGAGAGACCCAGTACTTC. This codes for CASSREVRETQYF.